The rows below give T cell receptor beta chains drawn from one sample of a study of cytomegalovirus exposure and HLA in healthy donors. Some clones are missing from TCRdb's copy, which holds only in-frame ones; the method was immunoSEQ multiplex PCR. Its listing shows approximately 180,000 clones. The sample was PBMCs. These receptors all stem from a man under 40 in good health and CMV-seronegative. Each CDR3 is given with its conserved first and last residue. D genes are given only for firm matches.

D gene: -
V gene: TRBV6-6
J gene: TRBJ1-4
CDR3 DNA: TGTGCCAGCAGTTACGGGGACTCAAAGGGTGAAAAACTGTTTTTT
CDR3 protein: CASSYGDSKGEKLFF

D gene: TRBD2
V gene: TRBV18
J gene: TRBJ2-2
CDR3 DNA: TGTGCCACGGGAGGGAACACCGGGGAGCTGTTTTTT
CDR3 protein: CATGGNTGELFF

D gene: -
V gene: TRBV5-1
J gene: TRBJ1-1
CDR3 DNA: TGCGCCAGCAGCTCCTTACCCCAGGGAATGAACACTGAAGCTTTCTTT
CDR3 protein: CASSSLPQGMNTEAFF

D gene: TRBD1
V gene: TRBV27
J gene: TRBJ2-7
CDR3 DNA: TGTGCCAGCACCCAACGGACAGGGGGCTTCTACGAGCAGTACTTC
CDR3 protein: CASTQRTGGFYEQYF

D gene: -
V gene: TRBV7-2
J gene: TRBJ2-1
CDR3 DNA: TGTGCCAGCAGCCGGCGCCGGGGGGCATCCTACAATGAGCAGTTCTTC
CDR3 protein: CASSRRRGASYNEQFF

D gene: TRBD2
V gene: TRBV28
J gene: TRBJ2-5
CDR3 DNA: TGTGCCAGCGGGCCGACTAGCGCGTACCAAGAGACCCAGTACTTC
CDR3 protein: CASGPTSAYQETQYF

D gene: -
V gene: TRBV9
J gene: TRBJ2-1
CDR3 DNA: TGTGCCAGCAGCGCTGAGGGCGGCATCTACAATGAGCAGTTCTTC
CDR3 protein: CASSAEGGIYNEQFF

D gene: -
V gene: TRBV7-9
J gene: TRBJ1-5
CDR3 DNA: TGTGCCAGCAGCCGGCTTGTATCAGGCCAGGCCCAGCATTTT
CDR3 protein: CASSRLVSGQAQHF

D gene: TRBD2
V gene: TRBV7-2
J gene: TRBJ2-1
CDR3 DNA: TGTGCCAGCAGCTGGAATAGCGGGATTCCCAATGAGCAGTTCTTC
CDR3 protein: CASSWNSGIPNEQFF

D gene: -
V gene: TRBV10-3
J gene: TRBJ2-7
CDR3 DNA: TGTGCCATCAGTGAGGAACTGCAGGGCTCCTACGAGCAGTACTTC
CDR3 protein: CAISEELQGSYEQYF

D gene: -
V gene: TRBV9
J gene: TRBJ2-7
CDR3 DNA: TGTGCCAGCAGCAACCTCGGGGATGAGAAACAGTACTTC
CDR3 protein: CASSNLGDEKQYF

D gene: TRBD1
V gene: TRBV6-6
J gene: TRBJ2-2
CDR3 DNA: TGTGCCAGCGCAAAACAGGGGGCTGACACCGGGGAGCTGTTTTTT
CDR3 protein: CASAKQGADTGELFF

D gene: -
V gene: TRBV5-4
J gene: TRBJ1-2
CDR3 DNA: TGTGCCAGCAGCTTGGGGTCCGAACTAGGGTATGGCTACACCTTC
CDR3 protein: CASSLGSELGYGYTF

D gene: -
V gene: TRBV19
J gene: TRBJ1-5
CDR3 DNA: TGTGCCAGTAGTATAGCCAGACAGAATAGCAATCAGCCCCAGCATTTT
CDR3 protein: CASSIARQNSNQPQHF

D gene: -
V gene: TRBV5-1
J gene: TRBJ2-1
CDR3 DNA: TGCGCCAGCAGGGGAACAGGAACCTACAATGAGCAGTTCTTC
CDR3 protein: CASRGTGTYNEQFF

D gene: -
V gene: TRBV2
J gene: TRBJ1-1
CDR3 DNA: TGTGCCAGCAGGAAAGGGGAAACTGAAGCTTTCTTT
CDR3 protein: CASRKGETEAFF

D gene: -
V gene: TRBV27
J gene: TRBJ2-7
CDR3 DNA: TGTGCCAGCAGTATCAACAGAGTAAGGAAGAGCTACGAGCAGTACTTC
CDR3 protein: CASSINRVRKSYEQYF

D gene: -
V gene: TRBV7-2
J gene: TRBJ1-5
CDR3 DNA: TGTGCCAGCAGCTTAGCGTCGACAGCTAGCAATCAGCCCCAGCATTTT
CDR3 protein: CASSLASTASNQPQHF

D gene: TRBD1
V gene: TRBV6-6
J gene: TRBJ1-5
CDR3 DNA: TGTGCCAGCAGTACAGGGGGCCTGAGCAATCAGCCCCAGCATTTT
CDR3 protein: CASSTGGLSNQPQHF

D gene: -
V gene: TRBV7-9
J gene: TRBJ2-5
CDR3 DNA: TGTGCCAGTATGGGGAGCGGTGCTACGAGTCAGTACTTC
CDR3 protein: CASMGSGATSQYF

D gene: TRBD1
V gene: TRBV7-3
J gene: TRBJ2-3
CDR3 DNA: TGTGCCAGCAGCCCCGGACAGGGGGGTAGAGCCGCAGAGTATTTT
CDR3 protein: CASSPGQGGRAAEYF

D gene: -
V gene: TRBV4-3
J gene: TRBJ1-2
CDR3 DNA: TGCGCCAGCAGCCCCCGAGGGGACTTCTATGGCTACACCTTC
CDR3 protein: CASSPRGDFYGYTF

D gene: TRBD2
V gene: TRBV4-1
J gene: TRBJ2-7
CDR3 DNA: TGCGCCAGCAGCCAAGAGGGGACTAGAAACTACGAGCAGTACTTC
CDR3 protein: CASSQEGTRNYEQYF

D gene: TRBD1
V gene: TRBV11-2
J gene: TRBJ2-7
CDR3 DNA: TGTGCCAGCAGCGTCCGGGGACAGGGGGCCTCCGAGCAGTACTTC
CDR3 protein: CASSVRGQGASEQYF

D gene: TRBD1
V gene: TRBV7-3
J gene: TRBJ2-7
CDR3 DNA: TGTGCCAGCAGCTTAGACGACAGGGGGTCGAAGCAGTACTTC
CDR3 protein: CASSLDDRGSKQYF

D gene: TRBD1
V gene: TRBV10-3
J gene: TRBJ2-7
CDR3 DNA: TGTGCCAGCCAGGGACAGGAGAATCCCTACGAGCAGTACTTC
CDR3 protein: CASQGQENPYEQYF

D gene: TRBD2
V gene: TRBV20-1
J gene: TRBJ2-1
CDR3 DNA: TGCAGTGCTACCCTAGCGGGCAGGCAGTTCTTC
CDR3 protein: CSATLAGRQFF

D gene: -
V gene: TRBV27
J gene: TRBJ1-4
CDR3 DNA: TGTGCCAGCGGGTTACAGGATTGGGGCCTGGAGAAACTGTTTTTT
CDR3 protein: CASGLQDWGLEKLFF

D gene: -
V gene: TRBV14
J gene: TRBJ1-1
CDR3 DNA: TGTGCCAGCAGCCAAGTTTGGGGCGGTGATGAAGCTTTCTTT
CDR3 protein: CASSQVWGGDEAFF

D gene: TRBD1
V gene: TRBV4-2
J gene: TRBJ2-1
CDR3 DNA: TGTGCCAGCAGCCACGAGACAGGGGAGATGTACAATGAGCAGTTCTTC
CDR3 protein: CASSHETGEMYNEQFF

D gene: -
V gene: TRBV7-2
J gene: TRBJ2-2
CDR3 DNA: TGTGCCAGCAACCGAGGAGGGGGCAGCACCGGGGAGCTGTTTTTT
CDR3 protein: CASNRGGGSTGELFF

D gene: TRBD1
V gene: TRBV18
J gene: TRBJ1-2
CDR3 DNA: TGTGCCAGCTCACTGGGGAGACCCGGGACAGGCATGTACTACACCTTC
CDR3 protein: CASSLGRPGTGMYYTF

D gene: TRBD1
V gene: TRBV9
J gene: TRBJ1-1
CDR3 DNA: TGTGCCAGCAGCGTACAGGGGGCGAACACTGAAGCTTTCTTT
CDR3 protein: CASSVQGANTEAFF

D gene: -
V gene: TRBV27
J gene: TRBJ2-1
CDR3 DNA: TGTGCCAGCAGTTCCAGGACTGAGAGCTCCTACAATGAGCAGTTCTTC
CDR3 protein: CASSSRTESSYNEQFF

D gene: TRBD1
V gene: TRBV7-2
J gene: TRBJ1-6
CDR3 DNA: TGTGCCAGCAGGGACAGGGCACGGGAGAATTCACCCCTCCACTTT
CDR3 protein: CASRDRARENSPLHF

D gene: -
V gene: TRBV25-1
J gene: TRBJ1-3
CDR3 DNA: TGTGCCAGCAGTCATCCGAGCTCTGGAAACACCATATATTTT
CDR3 protein: CASSHPSSGNTIYF

D gene: -
V gene: TRBV19
J gene: TRBJ1-5
CDR3 DNA: TGTGCCAGTAAGGGAAGAGGGAATCAGCCCCAGCATTTT
CDR3 protein: CASKGRGNQPQHF

D gene: -
V gene: TRBV4-3
J gene: TRBJ2-3
CDR3 DNA: TGCGCCAGCTCTGACACTGGTCCGGCTAGCACAGATACGCAGTATTTT
CDR3 protein: CASSDTGPASTDTQYF

D gene: TRBD2
V gene: TRBV28
J gene: TRBJ2-1
CDR3 DNA: TGTGCCAGCAGTTCTAGCGGGAGGCTGTGGAATGAGCAGTTCTTC
CDR3 protein: CASSSSGRLWNEQFF

D gene: -
V gene: TRBV11-2
J gene: TRBJ2-1
CDR3 DNA: TGTGCCAGCAGTCTTCTCGGAACAGGGCCCCCTTACAATGAGCAGTTCTTC
CDR3 protein: CASSLLGTGPPYNEQFF

D gene: TRBD2
V gene: TRBV6-6
J gene: TRBJ2-7
CDR3 DNA: TGTGCCAGCAGTGAGCGGGAGCTCCACGAGCAGTACTTC
CDR3 protein: CASSERELHEQYF